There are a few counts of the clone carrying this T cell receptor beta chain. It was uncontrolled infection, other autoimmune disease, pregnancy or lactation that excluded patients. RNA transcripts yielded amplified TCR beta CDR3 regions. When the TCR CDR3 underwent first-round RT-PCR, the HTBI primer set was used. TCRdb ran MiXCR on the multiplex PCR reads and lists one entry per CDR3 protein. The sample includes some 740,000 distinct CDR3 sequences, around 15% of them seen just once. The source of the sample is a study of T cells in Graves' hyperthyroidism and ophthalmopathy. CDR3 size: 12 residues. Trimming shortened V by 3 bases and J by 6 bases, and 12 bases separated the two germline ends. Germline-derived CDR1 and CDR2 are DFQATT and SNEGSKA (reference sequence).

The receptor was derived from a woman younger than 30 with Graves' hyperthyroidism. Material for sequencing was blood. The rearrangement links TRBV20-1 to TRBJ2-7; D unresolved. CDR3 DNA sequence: TGCAGTGCTAGGGGTGGGTCTAGCGAGCAGTACTTC. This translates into CSARGGSSEQYF.